This TCR beta chain was obtained from a study of T cell responses to AZD1222 COVID-19 vaccine. Study-wide results and limits: Among the donors, most were white British and more were female, and clonal diversity was possibly underestimated. Among AZD1222 vaccinees, only six were seropositive at baseline. Repertoire samples came only from after the peak T cell response.

This clone turned up a few times. The target antigen is unknown. Sequenced by immunoSEQ multiplex PCR; TCRdb stores in-frame clones only, minus some. The table lists 140,000 to 150,000 clones, about 92% of them singletons. The CDR3 length is 18 residues. The chain has TRBV1 and TRBJ2-2; the table assigns TRBD2, which was not confirmed against the DNA. TRBV1 is a pseudogene. The origin of this receptor is an adult who had recovered from COVID-19. The sequences come from peripheral blood, collected after recovery from COVID-19. CDR3 amino acids: CTSSQGQGPSGDPGELFF. The CDR3 DNA follows: TGCACCAGCAGCCAAGGGCAAGGGCCTAGCGGGGACCCCGGGGAGCTGTTTTTT.